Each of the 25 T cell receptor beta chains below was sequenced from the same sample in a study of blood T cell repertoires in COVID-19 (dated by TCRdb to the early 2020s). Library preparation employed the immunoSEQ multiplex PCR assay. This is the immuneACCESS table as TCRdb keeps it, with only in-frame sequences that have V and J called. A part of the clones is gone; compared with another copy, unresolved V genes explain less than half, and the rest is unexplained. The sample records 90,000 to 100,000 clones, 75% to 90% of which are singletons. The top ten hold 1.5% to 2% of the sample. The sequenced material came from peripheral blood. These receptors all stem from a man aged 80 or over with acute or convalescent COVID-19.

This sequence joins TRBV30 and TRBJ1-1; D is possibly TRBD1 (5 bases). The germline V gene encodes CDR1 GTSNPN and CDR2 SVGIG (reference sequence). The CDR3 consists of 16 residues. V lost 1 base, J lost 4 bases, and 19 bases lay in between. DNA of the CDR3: TGTGCCTGGAGTGGGGGCGGTGCAAGGGGATCCACTGAAGCTTTCTTT. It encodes CAWSGGGARGSTEAFF.

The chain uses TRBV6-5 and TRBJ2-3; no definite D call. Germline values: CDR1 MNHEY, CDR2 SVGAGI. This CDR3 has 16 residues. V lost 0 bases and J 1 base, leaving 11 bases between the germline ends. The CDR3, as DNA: TGTGCCAGCAGTTACTCAAAGAGCGTTCGCACAGATACGCAGTATTTT. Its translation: CASSYSKSVRTDTQYF.

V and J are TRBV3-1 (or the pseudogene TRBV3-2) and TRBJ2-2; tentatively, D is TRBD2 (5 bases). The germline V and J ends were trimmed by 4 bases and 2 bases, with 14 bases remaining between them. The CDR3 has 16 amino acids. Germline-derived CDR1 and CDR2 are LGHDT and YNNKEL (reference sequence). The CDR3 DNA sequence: TGTGCCAGCAGCCGTTCCCCGGGAATCAACACCGGGGAGCTGTTTTTT. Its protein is CASSRSPGINTGELFF.

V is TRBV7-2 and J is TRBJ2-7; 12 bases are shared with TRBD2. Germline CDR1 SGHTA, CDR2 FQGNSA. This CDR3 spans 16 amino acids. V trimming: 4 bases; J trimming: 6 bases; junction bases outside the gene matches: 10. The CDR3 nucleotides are TGTGCCAGCAGCTCAGTCCTGGGGGGACTAGCGGGCGAGCAGTACTTC. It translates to CASSSVLGGLAGEQYF.

For the CDR3, the DNA is TGTGCCAGCAGCCCAGGGGTCTCGCAGAGGGGAGGCTACACCTTC. As protein: CASSPGVSQRGGYTF. The chain joins TRBV7-3 to TRBJ1-2, with D maybe TRBD1 (6 bases). CDR1 is SGHTA and CDR2 is FQGTGA in the germline V gene. This CDR3 is built from 15 residues. With 5 bases removed from V and 8 bases from J, the gap between germline ends came to 21 bases.

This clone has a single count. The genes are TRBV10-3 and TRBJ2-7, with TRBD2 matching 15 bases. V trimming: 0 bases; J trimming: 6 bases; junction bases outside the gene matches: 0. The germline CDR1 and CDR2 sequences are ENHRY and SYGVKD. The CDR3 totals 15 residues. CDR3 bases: TGTGCCATCAGTGAGTCGGGACTAGCGGGAGGCGAGCAGTACTTC. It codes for CAISESGLAGGEQYF.

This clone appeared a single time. For the CDR3, the DNA is TGCGCCAGCAGCTTGGTACAGGGTGAGGACGAGCAGTACTTC. It codes for CASSLVQGEDEQYF. The chain joins TRBV5-1 to TRBJ2-7, with a possible D match to TRBD1 (6 bases). The CDR3 is 14 residues long. The V gene's germline CDR1 is SGHRS and CDR2 YFSETQ. V was clipped by 0 bases and J by 5 bases, with 12 bases between them.

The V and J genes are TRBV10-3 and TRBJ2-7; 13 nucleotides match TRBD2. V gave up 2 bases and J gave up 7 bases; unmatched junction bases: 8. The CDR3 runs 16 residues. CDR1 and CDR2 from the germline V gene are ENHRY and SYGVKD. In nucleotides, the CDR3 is TGTGCCATCAGTGAGCGGGGGACTAGCGGGATGACAGAGCAGTACTTC. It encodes CAISERGTSGMTEQYF.

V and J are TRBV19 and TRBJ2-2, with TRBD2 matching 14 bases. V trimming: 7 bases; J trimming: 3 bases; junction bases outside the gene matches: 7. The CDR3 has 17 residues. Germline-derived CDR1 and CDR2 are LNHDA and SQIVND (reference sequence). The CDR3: CASTMTSGRGYTGELFF. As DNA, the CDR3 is TGTGCCAGTACCATGACTAGCGGGAGGGGTTACACCGGGGAGCTGTTTTTT.

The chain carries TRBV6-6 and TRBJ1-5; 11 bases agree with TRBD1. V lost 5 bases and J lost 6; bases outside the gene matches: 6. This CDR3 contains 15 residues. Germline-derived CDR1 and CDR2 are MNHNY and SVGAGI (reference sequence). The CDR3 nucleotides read TGTGCCAGCAGTGGGGACAGGGGGTACCCTCAGCCCCAGCATTTT. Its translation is CASSGDRGYPQPQHF.

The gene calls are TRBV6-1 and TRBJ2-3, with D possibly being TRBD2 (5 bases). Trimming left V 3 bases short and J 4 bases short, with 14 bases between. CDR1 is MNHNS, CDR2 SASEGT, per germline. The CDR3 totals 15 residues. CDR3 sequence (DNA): TGTGCCAGCAGTGAGTTGAGCGTGGGAGCAGATACGCAGTATTTT. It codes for CASSELSVGADTQYF.

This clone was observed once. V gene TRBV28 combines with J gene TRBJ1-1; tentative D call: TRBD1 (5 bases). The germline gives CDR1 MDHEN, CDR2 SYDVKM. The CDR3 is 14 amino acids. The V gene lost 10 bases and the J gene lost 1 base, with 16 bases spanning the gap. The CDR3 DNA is TGTGCCATCCAGCCCCTAGACAGGAACACTGAAGCTTTCTTT. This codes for CAIQPLDRNTEAFF.

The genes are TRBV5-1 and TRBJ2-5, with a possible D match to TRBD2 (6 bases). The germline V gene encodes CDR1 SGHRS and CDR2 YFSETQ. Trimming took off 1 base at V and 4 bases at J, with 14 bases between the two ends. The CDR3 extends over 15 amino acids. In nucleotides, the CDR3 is TGCGCCAGCAGCTTGCTCGGGCGGGAAAGAGAGACCCAGTACTTC. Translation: CASSLLGRERETQYF. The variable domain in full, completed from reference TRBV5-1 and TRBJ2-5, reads KAGVTQTPRYLIKTRGQQVTLSCSPISGHRSVSWYQQTPGQGLQFLFEYFSETQRNKGNFPGRFSGRQFSNSRSEMNVSTLELGDSALYLCASSLLGRERETQYFGPGTRLLVL.

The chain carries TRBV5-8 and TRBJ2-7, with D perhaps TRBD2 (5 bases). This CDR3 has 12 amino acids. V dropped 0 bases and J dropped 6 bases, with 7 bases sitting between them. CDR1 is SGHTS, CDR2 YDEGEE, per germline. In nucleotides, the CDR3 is TGTGCCAGCAGCTTGGGGCGGGCCGAGCAGTACTTC. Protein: CASSLGRAEQYF. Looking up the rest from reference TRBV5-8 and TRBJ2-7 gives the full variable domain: EAGVTQSPTHLIKTRGQQATLRCSPISGHTSVYWYQQALGLGLQFLLWYDEGEERNRGNFPPRFSGRQFPNYSSELNVNALELEDSALYLCASSLGRAEQYFGPGTRLTVT.

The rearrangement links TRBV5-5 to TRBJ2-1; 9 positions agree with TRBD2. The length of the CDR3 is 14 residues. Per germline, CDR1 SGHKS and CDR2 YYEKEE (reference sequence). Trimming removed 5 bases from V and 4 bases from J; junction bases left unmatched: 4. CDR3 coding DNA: TGTGCCAGCAGGGGACTAGCTAATTACAATGAGCAGTTCTTC. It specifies CASRGLANYNEQFF.

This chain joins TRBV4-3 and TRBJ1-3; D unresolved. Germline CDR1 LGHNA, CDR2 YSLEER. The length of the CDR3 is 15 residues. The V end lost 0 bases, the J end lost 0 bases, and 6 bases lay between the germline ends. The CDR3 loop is CASSQEHISGNTIYF. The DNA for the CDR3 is TGCGCCAGCAGCCAAGAACATATCTCTGGAAACACCATATATTTT.

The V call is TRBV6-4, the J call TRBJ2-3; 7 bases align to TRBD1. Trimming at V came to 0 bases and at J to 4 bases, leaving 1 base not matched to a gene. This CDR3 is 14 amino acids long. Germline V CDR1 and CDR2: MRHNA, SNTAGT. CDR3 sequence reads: CASSDSQGADTQYF. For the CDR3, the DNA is TGTGCCAGCAGTGACTCCCAGGGGGCAGATACGCAGTATTTT.

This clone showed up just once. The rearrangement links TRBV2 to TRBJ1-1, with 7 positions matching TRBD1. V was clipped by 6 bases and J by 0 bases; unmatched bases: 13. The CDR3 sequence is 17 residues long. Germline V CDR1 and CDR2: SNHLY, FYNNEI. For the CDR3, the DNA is TGTGCCAGCAGAGGGGGCCGGGGGCTTGGGATGAACACTGAAGCTTTCTTT. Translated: CASRGGRGLGMNTEAFF. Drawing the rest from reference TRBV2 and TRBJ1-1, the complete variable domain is EPEVTQTPSHQVTQMGQEVILRCVPISNHLYFYWYRQILGQKVEFLVSFYNNEISEKSEIFDDQFSVERPDGSNFTLKIRSTKLEDSAMYFCASRGGRGLGMNTEAFFGQGTRLTVV.

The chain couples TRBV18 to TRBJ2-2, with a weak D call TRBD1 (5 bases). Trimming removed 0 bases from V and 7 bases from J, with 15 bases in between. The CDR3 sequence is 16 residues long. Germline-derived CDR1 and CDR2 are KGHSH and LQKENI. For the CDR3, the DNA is TGTGCCAGCTCACCACCCTGGACACCGAGGAGCGGGGAGCTGTTTTTT. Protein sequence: CASSPPWTPRSGELFF.

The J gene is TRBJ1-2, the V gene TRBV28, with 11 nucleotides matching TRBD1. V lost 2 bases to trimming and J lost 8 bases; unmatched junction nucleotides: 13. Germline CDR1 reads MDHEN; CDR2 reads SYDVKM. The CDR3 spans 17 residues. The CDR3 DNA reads TGTGCCAGCAGTTTAGCCAAAAAGGACAGGGGGCCCCGGGGCTACACCTTC. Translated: CASSLAKKDRGPRGYTF.

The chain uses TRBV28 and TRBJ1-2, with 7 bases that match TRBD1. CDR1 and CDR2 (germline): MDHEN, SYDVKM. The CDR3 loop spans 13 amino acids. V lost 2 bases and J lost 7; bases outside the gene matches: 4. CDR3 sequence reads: CASSLGTATGYTF. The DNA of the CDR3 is TGTGCCAGCAGTTTAGGGACAGCTACTGGCTACACCTTC.

The CDR3 is CASSPMGDTGELFF. Here the CDR3 DNA reads TGTGCCAGTAGTCCCATGGGCGACACCGGGGAGCTGTTTTTT. The genes are TRBV19 and TRBJ2-2; D is unclear. The CDR3 runs 14 residues. V lost 5 bases, J lost 3 bases, and 10 bases lay in between. Germline V gene data show CDR1 as LNHDA and CDR2 as SQIVND (reference sequence).

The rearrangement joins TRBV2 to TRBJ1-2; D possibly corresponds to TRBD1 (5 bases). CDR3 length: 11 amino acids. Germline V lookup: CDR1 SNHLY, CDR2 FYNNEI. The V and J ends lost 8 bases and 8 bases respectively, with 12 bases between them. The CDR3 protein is CASRAGWGYTF. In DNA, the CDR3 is TGTGCCAGCCGGGCAGGGTGGGGCTACACCTTC.

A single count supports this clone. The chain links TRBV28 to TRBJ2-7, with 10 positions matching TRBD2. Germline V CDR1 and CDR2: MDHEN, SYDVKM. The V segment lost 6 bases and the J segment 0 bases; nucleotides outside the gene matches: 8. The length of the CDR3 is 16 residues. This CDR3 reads CASSLVAGGLSYEQYF. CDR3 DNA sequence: TGTGCCAGCAGCCTAGTAGCGGGAGGCCTCTCCTACGAGCAGTACTTC.

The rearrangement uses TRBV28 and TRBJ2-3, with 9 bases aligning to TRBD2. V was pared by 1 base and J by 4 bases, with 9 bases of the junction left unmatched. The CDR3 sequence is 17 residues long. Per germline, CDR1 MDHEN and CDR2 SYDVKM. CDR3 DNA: TGTGCCAGCAGTTTATTCGGGGACGCGGGAGGGGCAGATACGCAGTATTTT. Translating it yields CASSLFGDAGGADTQYF.